This T cell receptor (beta chain) is from a study of shared clonotypes between healthy human individuals. TCRdb keeps only in-frame clones here, not all; method: immunoSEQ multiplex PCR. The sample includes roughly 2.6 million clones, roughly 92% of them seen just once. In the case of this clone: Other DNA sequences within the sample encode an identical CDR3.

The CDR3 length is 14 residues. Trimming removed 6 bases from V and 1 base from J; junction bases left unmatched: 3. Germline V gives CDR1 SNHLY, CDR2 FYNNEI. The sequence was collected from a man between 18 and 29 years old in good health. The sample taken for sequencing was naive CD4+ T cells sorted from blood. The sample's subset: CD45RA+ positively selected. The V and J genes are TRBV2 and TRBJ1-2, with 9 bases lining up with TRBD1. CDR3 residues: CASRKGQGNYGYTF. The CDR3 coding sequence is TGTGCCAGCAGAAAGGGACAGGGTAACTATGGCTACACCTTC. Using reference TRBV2 and TRBJ1-2 for the parts outside the CDR3, the full variable domain is EPEVTQTPSHQVTQMGQEVILRCVPISNHLYFYWYRQILGQKVEFLVSFYNNEISEKSEIFDDQFSVERPDGSNFTLKIRSTKLEDSAMYFCASRKGQGNYGYTFGSGTRLTVV.